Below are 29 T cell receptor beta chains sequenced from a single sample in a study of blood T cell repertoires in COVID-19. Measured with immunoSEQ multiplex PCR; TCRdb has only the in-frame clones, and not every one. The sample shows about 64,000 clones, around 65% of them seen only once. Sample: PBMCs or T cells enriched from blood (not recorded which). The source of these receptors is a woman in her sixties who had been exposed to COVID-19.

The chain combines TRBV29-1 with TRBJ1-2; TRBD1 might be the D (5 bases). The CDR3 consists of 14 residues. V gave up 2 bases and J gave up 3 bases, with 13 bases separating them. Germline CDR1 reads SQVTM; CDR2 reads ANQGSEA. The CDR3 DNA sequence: TGCAGCGTTGAACCCTCGACAGTAGACTATGGCTACACCTTC. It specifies CSVEPSTVDYGYTF. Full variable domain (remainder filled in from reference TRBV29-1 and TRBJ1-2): SAVISQKPSRDICQRGTSLTIQCQVDSQVTMMFWYRQQPGQSLTLIATANQGSEATYESGFVIDKFPISRPNLTFSTLTVSNMSPEDSSIYLCSVEPSTVDYGYTFGSGTRLTVV.

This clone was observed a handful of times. CDR3 sequence (DNA): TGTGCCAGCAGTTTAACGACAGGTTATCAGGCTTTCTTT. Amino acid sequence: CASSLTTGYQAFF. The chain carries TRBV28 and TRBJ1-1, with D possibly being TRBD1 (6 bases). CDR1 and CDR2 from the germline V gene are MDHEN and SYDVKM. This CDR3 region has 13 residues. Trimming took off 2 bases at V and 11 bases at J, with 15 bases between the two ends.

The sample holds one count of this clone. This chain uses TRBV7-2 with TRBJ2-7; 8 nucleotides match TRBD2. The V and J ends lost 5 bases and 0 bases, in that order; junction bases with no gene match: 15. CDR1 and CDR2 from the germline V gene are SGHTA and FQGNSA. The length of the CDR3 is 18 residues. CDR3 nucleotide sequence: TGTGCCAGCAGCCATAGGGGAGGGGCGGGAGGCAGCTCCTACGAGCAGTACTTC. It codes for CASSHRGGAGGSSYEQYF.

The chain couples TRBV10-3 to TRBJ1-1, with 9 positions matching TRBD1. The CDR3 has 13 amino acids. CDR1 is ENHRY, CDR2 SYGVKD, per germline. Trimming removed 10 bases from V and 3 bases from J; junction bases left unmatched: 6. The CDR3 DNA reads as TGTGCCACCTACAGGGGGCTCGACACTGAAGCTTTCTTT. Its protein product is CATYRGLDTEAFF.

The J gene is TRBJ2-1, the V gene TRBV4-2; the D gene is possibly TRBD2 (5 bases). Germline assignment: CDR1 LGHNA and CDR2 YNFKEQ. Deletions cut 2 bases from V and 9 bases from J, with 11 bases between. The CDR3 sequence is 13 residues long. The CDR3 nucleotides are TGTGCCAGCAGCCAATCGGGGTGGGCTGAGCAGTTCTTC. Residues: CASSQSGWAEQFF.

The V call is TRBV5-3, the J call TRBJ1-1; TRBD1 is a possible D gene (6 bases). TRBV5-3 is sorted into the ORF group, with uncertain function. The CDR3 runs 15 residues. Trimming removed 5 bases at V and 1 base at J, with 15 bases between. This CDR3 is CARRPEQGPNTEAFF. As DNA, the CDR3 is TGTGCCAGAAGACCGGAACAGGGACCGAACACTGAAGCTTTCTTT.

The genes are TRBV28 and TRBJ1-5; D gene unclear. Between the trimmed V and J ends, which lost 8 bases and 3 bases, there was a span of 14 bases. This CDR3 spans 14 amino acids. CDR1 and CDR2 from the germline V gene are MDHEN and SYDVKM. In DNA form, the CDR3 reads TGTGCCAGCCGTGTCGGGAGCCTCAATCAGCCCCAGCATTTT. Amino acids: CASRVGSLNQPQHF.

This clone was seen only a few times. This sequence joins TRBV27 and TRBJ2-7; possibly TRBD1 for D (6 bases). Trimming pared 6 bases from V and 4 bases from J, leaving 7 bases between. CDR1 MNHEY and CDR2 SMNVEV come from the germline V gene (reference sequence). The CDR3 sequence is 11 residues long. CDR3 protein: CASRQGYEQYF. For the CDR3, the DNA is TGTGCCAGCAGACAGGGTTACGAGCAGTACTTC.

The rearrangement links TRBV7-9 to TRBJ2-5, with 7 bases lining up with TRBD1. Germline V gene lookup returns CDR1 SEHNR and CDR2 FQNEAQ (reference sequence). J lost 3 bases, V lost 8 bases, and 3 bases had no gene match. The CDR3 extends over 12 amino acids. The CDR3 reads CASRDREETQYF. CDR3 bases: TGTGCCAGCCGGGACAGAGAAGAGACCCAGTACTTC.

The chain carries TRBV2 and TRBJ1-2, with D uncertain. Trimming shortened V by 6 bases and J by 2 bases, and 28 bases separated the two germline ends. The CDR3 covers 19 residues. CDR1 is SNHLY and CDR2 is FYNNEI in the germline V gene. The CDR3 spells CASSAPSRNLGRANYGYTF. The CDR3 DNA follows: TGTGCCAGCAGCGCTCCTTCACGCAACCTAGGTCGAGCCAACTATGGCTACACCTTC.

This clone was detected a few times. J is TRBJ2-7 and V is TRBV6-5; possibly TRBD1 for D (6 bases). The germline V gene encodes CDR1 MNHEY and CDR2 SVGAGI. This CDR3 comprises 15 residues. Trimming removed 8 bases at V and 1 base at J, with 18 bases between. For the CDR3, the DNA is TGTGCCAGCCGCCGTGGTCCAGGGGCGTCCTACGAGCAGTACTTC. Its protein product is CASRRGPGASYEQYF.

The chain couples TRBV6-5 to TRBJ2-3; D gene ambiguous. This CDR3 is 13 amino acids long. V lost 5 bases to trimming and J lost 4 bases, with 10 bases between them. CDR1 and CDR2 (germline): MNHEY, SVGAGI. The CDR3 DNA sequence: TGTGCCAGCAGTCAACCTCTAGCAGATACGCAGTATTTT. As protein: CASSQPLADTQYF.

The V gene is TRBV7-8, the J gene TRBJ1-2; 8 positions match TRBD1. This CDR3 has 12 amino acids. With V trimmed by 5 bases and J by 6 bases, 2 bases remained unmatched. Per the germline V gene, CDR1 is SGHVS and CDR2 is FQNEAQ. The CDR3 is CASSVTGDGYTF. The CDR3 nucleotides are TGTGCCAGCAGCGTGACAGGGGATGGCTACACCTTC.

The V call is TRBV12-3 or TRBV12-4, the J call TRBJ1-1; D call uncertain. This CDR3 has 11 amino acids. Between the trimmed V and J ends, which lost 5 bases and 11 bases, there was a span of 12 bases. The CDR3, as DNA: TGTGCCAGCAGTGAGGGTTTAGGGGCTTTCTTT. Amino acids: CASSEGLGAFF.

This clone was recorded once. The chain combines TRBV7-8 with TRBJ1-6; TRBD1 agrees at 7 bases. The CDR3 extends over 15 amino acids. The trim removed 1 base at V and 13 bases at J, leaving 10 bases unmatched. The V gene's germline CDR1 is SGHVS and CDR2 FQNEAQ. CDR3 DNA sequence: TGTGCCAGCAGCTTAGGGGTAGGGGGCGCGAAGCCCCTCCACTTT. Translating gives CASSLGVGGAKPLHF.

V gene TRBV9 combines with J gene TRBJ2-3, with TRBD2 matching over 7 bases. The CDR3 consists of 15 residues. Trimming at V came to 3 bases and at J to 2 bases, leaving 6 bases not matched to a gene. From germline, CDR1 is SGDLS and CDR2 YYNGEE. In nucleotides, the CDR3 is TGTGCCAGCAGCGAGCTAGCGGCAGTCACAGATACGCAGTATTTT. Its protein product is CASSELAAVTDTQYF. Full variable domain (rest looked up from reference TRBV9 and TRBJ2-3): DSGVTQTPKHLITATGQRVTLRCSPRSGDLSVYWYQQSLDQGLQFLIQYYNGEERAKGNILERFSAQQFPDLHSELNLSSLELGDSALYFCASSELAAVTDTQYFGPGTRLTVL.

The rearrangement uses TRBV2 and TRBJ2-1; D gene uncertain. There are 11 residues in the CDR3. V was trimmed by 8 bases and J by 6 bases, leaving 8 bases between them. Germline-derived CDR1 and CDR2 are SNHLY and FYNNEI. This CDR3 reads CASERLNEQFF. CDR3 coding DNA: TGTGCCAGCGAAAGACTCAATGAGCAGTTCTTC.

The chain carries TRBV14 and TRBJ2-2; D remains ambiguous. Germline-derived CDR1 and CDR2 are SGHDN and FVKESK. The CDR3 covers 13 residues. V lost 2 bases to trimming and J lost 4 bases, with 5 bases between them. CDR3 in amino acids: CASSQIRTGELFF. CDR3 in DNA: TGTGCCAGCAGCCAAATCCGCACCGGGGAGCTGTTTTTT.

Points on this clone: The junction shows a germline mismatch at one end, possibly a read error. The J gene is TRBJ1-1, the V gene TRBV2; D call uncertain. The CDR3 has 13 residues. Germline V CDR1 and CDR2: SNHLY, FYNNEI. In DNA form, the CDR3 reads TGTGCCAGCGGTGAGAGGGCGAACGCTGAAGCTTTCTTT. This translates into CASGERANAEAFF.

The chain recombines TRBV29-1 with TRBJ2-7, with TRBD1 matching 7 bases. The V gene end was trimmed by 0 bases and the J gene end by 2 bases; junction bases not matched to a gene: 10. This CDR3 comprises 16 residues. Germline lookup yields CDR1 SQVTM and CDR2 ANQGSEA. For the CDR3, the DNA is TGCAGCGTTGAAGATCCCTCCAGGGGGATGACCTACGAGCAGTACTTC. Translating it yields CSVEDPSRGMTYEQYF.

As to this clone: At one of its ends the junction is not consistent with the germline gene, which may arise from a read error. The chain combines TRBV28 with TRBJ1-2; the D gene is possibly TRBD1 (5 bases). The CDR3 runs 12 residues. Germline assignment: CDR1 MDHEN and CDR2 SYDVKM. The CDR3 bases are TGTGCCAGCAGTGGCGCGACAGCTATTATCTCCTTC. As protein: CASSGATAIISF.

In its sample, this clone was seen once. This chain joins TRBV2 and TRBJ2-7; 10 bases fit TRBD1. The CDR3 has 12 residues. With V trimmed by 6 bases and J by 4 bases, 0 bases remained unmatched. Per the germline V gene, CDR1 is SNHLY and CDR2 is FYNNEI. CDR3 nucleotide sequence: TGTGCCAGCAGGGGACAGGGGTACGAGCAGTACTTC. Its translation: CASRGQGYEQYF.

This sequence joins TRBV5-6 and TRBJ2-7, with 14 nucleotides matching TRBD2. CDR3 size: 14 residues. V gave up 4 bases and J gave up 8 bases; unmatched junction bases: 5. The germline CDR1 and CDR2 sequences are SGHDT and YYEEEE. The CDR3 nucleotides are TGTGCCAGCAGCCCGGGACTAGCGGGGGTAAAGCAGTACTTC. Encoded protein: CASSPGLAGVKQYF. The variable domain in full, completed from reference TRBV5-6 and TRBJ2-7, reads DAGVTQSPTHLIKTRGQQVTLRCSPKSGHDTVSWYQQALGQGPQFIFQYYEEEERQRGNFPDRFSGHQFPNYSSELNVNALLLGDSALYLCASSPGLAGVKQYFGPGTRLTVT.

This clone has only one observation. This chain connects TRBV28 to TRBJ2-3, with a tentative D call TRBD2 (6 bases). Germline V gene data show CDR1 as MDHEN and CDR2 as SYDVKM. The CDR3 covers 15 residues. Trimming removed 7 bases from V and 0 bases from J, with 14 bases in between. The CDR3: CASTLLGLSTDTQYF. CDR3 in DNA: TGTGCCAGCACCTTACTGGGACTCAGCACAGATACGCAGTATTTT.

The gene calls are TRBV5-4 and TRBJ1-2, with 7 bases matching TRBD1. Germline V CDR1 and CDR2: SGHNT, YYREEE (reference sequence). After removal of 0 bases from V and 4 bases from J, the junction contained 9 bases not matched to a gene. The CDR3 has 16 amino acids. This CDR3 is CASSLGQGKGAYGYTF. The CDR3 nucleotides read TGTGCCAGCAGCTTGGGGCAGGGTAAGGGGGCCTATGGCTACACCTTC.

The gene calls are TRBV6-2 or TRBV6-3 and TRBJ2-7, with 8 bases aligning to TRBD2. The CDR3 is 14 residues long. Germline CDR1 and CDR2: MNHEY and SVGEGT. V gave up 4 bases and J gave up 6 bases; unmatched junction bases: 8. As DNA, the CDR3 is TGTGCCAGCAGTTCGCGGCGGGGGGCTTCCGAGCAGTACTTC. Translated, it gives CASSSRRGASEQYF.

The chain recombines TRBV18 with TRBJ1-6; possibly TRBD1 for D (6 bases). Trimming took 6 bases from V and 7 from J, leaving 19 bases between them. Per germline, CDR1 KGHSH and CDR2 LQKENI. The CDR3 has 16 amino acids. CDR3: CASSHNRARPNSPLHF. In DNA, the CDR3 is TGTGCCAGCTCTCACAACAGGGCCAGACCCAATTCACCCCTCCACTTT. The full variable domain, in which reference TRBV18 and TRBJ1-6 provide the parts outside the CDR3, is NAGVMQNPRHLVRRRGQEARLRCSPMKGHSHVYWYRQLPEEGLKFMVYLQKENIIDESGMPKERFSAEFPKEGPSILRIQQVVRGDSAAYFCASSHNRARPNSPLHFGNGTRLTVT.

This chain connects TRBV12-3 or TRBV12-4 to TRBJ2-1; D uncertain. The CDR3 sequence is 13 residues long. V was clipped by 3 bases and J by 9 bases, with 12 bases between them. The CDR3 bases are TGTGCCAGCAGTTTGAGCATCCAGGTTGAGCAGTTCTTC. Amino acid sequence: CASSLSIQVEQFF.

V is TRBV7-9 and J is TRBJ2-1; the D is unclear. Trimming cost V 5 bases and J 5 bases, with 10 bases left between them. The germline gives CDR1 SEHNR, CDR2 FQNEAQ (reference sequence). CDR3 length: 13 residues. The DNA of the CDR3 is TGTGCCAGCAGCCTTAGCCTGAACAATGAGCAGTTCTTC. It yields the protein CASSLSLNNEQFF.